The 24 T cell receptor beta chains below come from one sample, sequenced in a study of regulatory T cells in long-lasting Graves disease. Noted time point: newly diagnosed GD, antithyroid drugs for less than 3 months. Isolated PBMC RNA provided the starting material for the TCR library. Building of the TCR beta libraries involved iRepertoire HTBI primers and Arm-PCR of CDR3 regions. Each CDR3 protein gets one entry after TCRdb re-called the multiplex PCR reads with MiXCR. Among approximately 400,000 distinct CDR3 sequences listed, roughly 15% were seen once. The sequencing used peripheral blood mononuclear cells (PBMCs), collected at new diagnosis, from a patient treated with antithyroid drugs. All receptors come from a female donor with Graves disease.

The sample holds a few counts of this clonotype. The chain carries TRBV27 and TRBJ2-2, with D maybe TRBD1 (5 bases). Per the germline V gene, CDR1 is MNHEY and CDR2 is SMNVEV (reference sequence). Trimming took off 9 bases at V and 6 bases at J, with 17 bases between the two ends. This CDR3 region has 14 residues. CDR3 DNA: TGTGCCAGTACCCTGGACACCGCGTCCGGGGAGCTGTTTTTT. Encoded protein: CASTLDTASGELFF.

This clonotype came up many times. The genes are TRBV5-4 and TRBJ2-5, with D tentatively TRBD1 or TRBD2 (5 bases each). The germline CDR1 and CDR2 sequences are SGHNT and YYREEE (reference sequence). V lost 4 bases, J lost 4 bases, and 14 bases lay in between. The CDR3 consists of 14 residues. CDR3 sequence: CASSLRGQPETQYF. CDR3 coding DNA: TGTGCCAGCAGCCTGAGGGGCCAGCCAGAGACCCAGTACTTC.

This clonotype was recorded at least ten times. This chain connects TRBV20-1 to TRBJ1-1; weak D call: TRBD1 (6 bases). Per germline, CDR1 DFQATT and CDR2 SNEGSKA (reference sequence). V lost 3 bases and J 4 bases, leaving 12 bases between the germline ends. This CDR3 has 13 amino acids. The CDR3 region has the DNA TGCAGTGCTAGTCCCCCACAGGGCACTGAAGCTTTCTTT. This codes for CSASPPQGTEAFF.

The table lists this clonotype with many counts. The chain carries TRBV7-9 and TRBJ2-4; 7 bases align to TRBD1. Germline V gives CDR1 SEHNR, CDR2 FQNEAQ (reference sequence). V dropped 1 base and J dropped 0; count of bases not matched to a gene: 3. The CDR3 contains 16 residues. The CDR3 spells CASSLVGQLAKNIQYF. The CDR3 DNA is TGTGCCAGCAGCTTAGTGGGACAGCTAGCCAAAAACATTCAGTACTTC. The full variable domain, completed using reference TRBV7-9 and TRBJ2-4, is DTGVSQNPRHKITKRGQNVTFRCDPISEHNRLYWYRQTLGQGPEFLTYFQNEAQLEKSRLLSDRFSAERPKGSFSTLEIQRTEQGDSAMYLCASSLVGQLAKNIQYFGAGTRLSVL.

This clonotype was counted a few times. The chain recombines TRBV12-3 or TRBV12-4 with TRBJ2-5; D may be TRBD2 (6 bases). This CDR3 has 11 amino acids. With 7 bases removed from V and 9 bases from J, the gap between germline ends came to 12 bases. CDR3 sequence: CASTTAGPQYF. The CDR3 DNA sequence: TGTGCCAGCACTACGGCGGGGCCCCAGTACTTC.

This clonotype has a count of ten or more. The chain joins TRBV2 to TRBJ1-3; 9 bases fit TRBD1. The CDR3 consists of 17 residues. Germline V gene sequence: CDR1 SNHLY, CDR2 FYNNEI. The V segment lost 6 bases and the J segment 1 base; nucleotides outside the gene matches: 10. The CDR3 here is CASRGGTGITSGNTIYF. The CDR3 DNA follows: TGTGCCAGCAGGGGCGGGACAGGGATCACATCTGGAAACACCATATATTTT.

This clonotype was counted many times. The chain employs TRBV13 and TRBJ2-1; TRBD2 agrees at 11 bases. The germline CDR1 and CDR2 sequences are PRHDT and FYEKMQ (reference sequence). The CDR3 covers 16 residues. V gave up 1 base and J gave up 8 bases; unmatched junction bases: 7. CDR3 amino acids: CASSLDPSGGNDEQFF. DNA for the CDR3: TGTGCCAGCAGCTTAGACCCTAGCGGGGGGAACGATGAGCAGTTCTTC. Together with reference TRBV13 and TRBJ2-1, the CDR3 gives the full variable domain: AAGVIQSPRHLIKEKRETATLKCYPIPRHDTVYWYQQGPGQDPQFLISFYEKMQSDKGSIPDRFSAQQFSDYHSELNMSSLELGDSALYFCASSLDPSGGNDEQFFGPGTRLTVL.

This clonotype came up many times. This sequence joins TRBV7-3 and TRBJ2-1, with D unclear. V was pared by 0 bases and J by 0 bases, with 21 bases between. The germline V gene has CDR1 SGHTA and CDR2 FQGTGA. This CDR3 is built from 20 residues. The chain's CDR3 is CASSLTIRAEPSTSYNEQFF. CDR3 DNA sequence: TGTGCCAGCAGCTTAACGATCCGGGCGGAACCGTCCACCTCCTACAATGAGCAGTTCTTC.

This clonotype has ten or more counts. This chain connects TRBV12-5 to TRBJ1-1; possibly TRBD1 for D (5 bases). V lost 7 bases, J lost 0 bases, and 12 bases lay in between. Germline CDR1 is LGHNT and CDR2 is FRNRAP. The CDR3 spans 14 residues. CDR3 protein: CASAPGLLNTEAFF. In DNA, the CDR3 is TGTGCTAGTGCCCCGGGACTGTTGAACACTGAAGCTTTCTTT.

In its sample, this clonotype was seen many times. J is TRBJ2-7 and V is TRBV6-5, with D unclear. The V end was cut by 0 bases, the J end by 1 base, with 4 bases between. The CDR3 is 13 amino acids. From germline, CDR1 is MNHEY and CDR2 SVGAGI. CDR3 sequence (DNA): TGTGCCAGCAGTTACTCGCCGTCCTACGAGCAGTACTTC. Translating it yields CASSYSPSYEQYF.

This chain links TRBV7-3 with TRBJ1-1, with D maybe TRBD1 (6 bases). CDR1 SGHTA and CDR2 FQGTGA come from the germline V gene. There are 15 residues in the CDR3. The V end lost 4 bases, the J end lost 0 bases, and 12 bases lay between the germline ends. This CDR3 is CASSSGGGMNTEAFF. CDR3 nucleotide sequence: TGTGCCAGCAGCTCGGGGGGCGGAATGAACACTGAAGCTTTCTTT. Variable domain in full (rest from reference TRBV7-3 and TRBJ1-1): GAGVSQTPSNKVTEKGKYVELRCDPISGHTALYWYRQSLGQGPEFLIYFQGTGAADDSGLPNDRFFAVRPEGSVSTLKIQRTERGDSAVYLCASSSGGGMNTEAFFGQGTRLTVV.

This clonotype was observed many times. The rearrangement uses TRBV7-3 and TRBJ1-1; tentative D call: TRBD1 (6 bases). Germline assignment: CDR1 SGHTA and CDR2 FQGTGA. The V and J ends lost 1 base and 1 base respectively, with 19 bases between them. This CDR3 has 18 amino acids. Here the CDR3 DNA reads TGTGCCAGCAGCTTAATTAGGATCGGGCAGGGGAGGAACACTGAAGCTTTCTTT. Translation: CASSLIRIGQGRNTEAFF.

This clonotype was seen many times. The genes are TRBV6-5 and TRBJ1-2; possible D gene TRBD1, 6 bases. Looked up from germline, CDR1 is MNHEY and CDR2 is SVGAGI. Trimming removed 4 bases at V and 2 bases at J, with 11 bases between. The CDR3 totals 14 residues. The CDR3 DNA reads TGTGCCAGCAGTTTAATCGACAGGAACTATGGCTACACCTTC. Translation gives CASSLIDRNYGYTF.

The sample holds a few counts of this clonotype. This chain joins TRBV7-2 and TRBJ1-1; D might be TRBD1 (6 bases). Germline CDR1 reads SGHTA; CDR2 reads FQGNSA. Trimming pared 4 bases from V and 2 bases from J, leaving 14 bases between. The CDR3 covers 15 residues. The CDR3 spells CASSSRQEVNTEAFF. CDR3 in DNA: TGTGCCAGCAGCTCGCGACAGGAGGTTAACACTGAAGCTTTCTTT.

This clonotype was counted at least ten times. The V gene is TRBV2, the J gene TRBJ1-5; D gene ambiguous. Germline values: CDR1 SNHLY, CDR2 FYNNEI. CDR3 length: 14 residues. V was cut by 3 bases and J by 5 bases, with 11 bases left in between. In nucleotides, the CDR3 is TGTGCCAGCAGTGAGTTACACGGAGATCAGCCCCAGCATTTT. Amino acids: CASSELHGDQPQHF.

A remark on this clonotype: Only one base separates this from a far larger clonotype, so it likely reflects a read error. V is TRBV11-2 and J is TRBJ2-3, with D uncertain. Gene TRBJ2-7 matches the end of the DNA better, so the J call may be wrong. The CDR3 has 13 amino acids. From germline, CDR1 is SGHAT and CDR2 FQNNGV. CDR3 loop: CASSSGSLHEQYF. CDR3 sequence (DNA): TGTGCCAGCAGTTCTGGGTCCCTTCACGAGCAGTACTTC.

This clonotype was counted a single time. This rearrangement joins TRBV27 to TRBJ2-7, with 7 bases aligning to TRBD2. Germline loops: CDR1 MNHEY, CDR2 SMNVEV (reference sequence). The CDR3 runs 14 residues. V lost 6 bases and J lost 3; bases outside the gene matches: 8. In DNA form, the CDR3 reads TGTGCCAGCAGGCCCGGGACTACTCTCTACGAGCAGTACTTC. This codes for CASRPGTTLYEQYF.

The chain's CDR3 is CASSPKSYTKGGSYNEQFF. In DNA form, the CDR3 reads TGTGCCAGCAGCCCCAAGTCCTACACAAAGGGGGGTTCCTACAATGAGCAGTTCTTC. The V call is TRBV3-1, the J call TRBJ2-1; D possibly uses TRBD1 or TRBD2 (6 bases each). There are 19 residues in the CDR3. Germline CDR1 and CDR2: LGHDT and YNNKEL (reference sequence). V was cut by 4 bases and J by 1 base, with 23 bases left in between.

There are many counts of this clonotype. The chain carries TRBV10-3 and TRBJ1-1, with 8 bases lining up with TRBD1. V lost 10 bases, J lost 3 bases, and 4 bases stayed unmatched. The CDR3 runs to 12 residues. Germline CDR1 reads ENHRY; CDR2 reads SYGVKD. For the CDR3, the DNA is TGTGCCACGACAGGGGTATACACTGAAGCTTTCTTT. Translation: CATTGVYTEAFF.

The chain links TRBV11-2 to TRBJ2-1; TRBD2 matches 9 bases. This CDR3 is 16 amino acids long. V was pared by 0 bases and J by 9 bases, with 9 bases of the junction left unmatched. Germline CDR1 SGHAT, CDR2 FQNNGV. CDR3 DNA: TGTGCCAGCAGCTTAGATAGCGGGAGTGCGGCGGGTGAGCAGTTCTTC. Translating gives CASSLDSGSAAGEQFF.

This sequence joins TRBV20-1 and TRBJ2-1, with 13 bases matching TRBD2. The CDR3 extends over 18 amino acids. V was clipped by 4 bases and J by 0 bases; unmatched bases: 9. Germline V gives CDR1 DFQATT, CDR2 SNEGSKA (reference sequence). CDR3 nucleotide sequence: TGCAGTGCTAACTCCGGGACTAGCGGGATCAACTCCTACAATGAGCAGTTCTTC. Protein: CSANSGTSGINSYNEQFF.

This clonotype was counted many times. The chain has TRBV5-1 and TRBJ1-1; possibly TRBD1 for D (6 bases). This CDR3 is 13 amino acids long. The V gene lost 5 bases and the J gene lost 10 bases, with 18 bases spanning the gap. Germline lookup yields CDR1 SGHRS and CDR2 YFSETQ. The CDR3: CASSTGTRRGAFF. CDR3 nucleotides: TGCGCCAGCAGTACCGGGACAAGGCGTGGAGCTTTCTTT.

V is TRBV10-2 and J is TRBJ2-7, with 13 bases identical to TRBD2. V lost 6 bases and J lost 2; bases outside the gene matches: 10. The CDR3 runs 17 residues. Germline V gives CDR1 WSHSY, CDR2 SAAADI. As DNA, the CDR3 is TGCGCCAGCAGACTACCCCCGGGACTAGCGGGGACCTACGAGCAGTACTTC. Its protein product is CASRLPPGLAGTYEQYF.

Many counts were recorded for this clonotype. CDR3 bases: TGCAGTGCTAGAGGCCCTGATGTTGGTTCCTACTATGGCTACACCTTC. Its protein product is CSARGPDVGSYYGYTF. The chain carries TRBV20-1 and TRBJ1-2; D remains ambiguous. V was shortened by 1 base and J by 3 bases, with 18 bases between the two germline ends. Germline assignment: CDR1 DFQATT and CDR2 SNEGSKA (reference sequence). The CDR3 has 16 amino acids.